Listed below are T cell receptor beta chains from one sample, sequenced in a study of blood T cell repertoires in COVID-19. The data were produced by immunoSEQ multiplex PCR, yet TCRdb's version contains in-frame clones alone and is incomplete. The table has roughly 200,000 clones, 80% to 90% seen once. The sample consisted of peripheral blood. These receptors all stem from a man aged 55-75 years who had recovered from COVID-19. Both conserved end residues are part of each CDR3. Fields, in order: D gene, J gene, clone size, V gene, CDR3 protein, CDR3 DNA. D genes are given only for firm matches. The size entry is marked missing in some rows and otherwise reads once, few, many or a size class.

D gene: .
J gene: TRBJ2-2
clone size: .
V gene: TRBV30
CDR3 protein: CAWTSTGELFF
CDR3 DNA: TGTGCCTGGACCTCCACCGGGGAGCTGTTTTTT

D gene: .
J gene: TRBJ1-6
clone size: .
V gene: TRBV30
CDR3 protein: CACAQPTGIYVLHF
CDR3 DNA: TGTGCCTGCGCCCAACCAACGGGGATCTATGTCCTCCACTTT

D gene: TRBD1
J gene: TRBJ2-1
clone size: .
V gene: TRBV18
CDR3 protein: CASHLGTGNNEQFF
CDR3 DNA: TGTGCCAGCCACCTGGGGACAGGTAACAATGAGCAGTTCTTC

D gene: TRBD1
J gene: TRBJ2-2
clone size: .
V gene: TRBV5-1
CDR3 protein: CASSLTGTGVPGELFF
CDR3 DNA: TGCGCCAGCAGCCTAACCGGGACAGGGGTCCCTGGGGAGCTGTTTTTT

D gene: TRBD1
J gene: TRBJ2-3
clone size: .
V gene: TRBV30
CDR3 protein: CAWSVTPGQGTDTQYF
CDR3 DNA: TGTGCCTGGAGTGTAACCCCGGGACAGGGCACAGATACGCAGTATTTT

D gene: TRBD2
J gene: TRBJ2-1
clone size: .
V gene: TRBV28
CDR3 protein: CASTTTSGSIDEQFF
CDR3 DNA: TGTGCCAGCACAACAACTAGCGGGAGTATCGATGAGCAGTTCTTC

D gene: TRBD2
J gene: TRBJ2-1
clone size: .
V gene: TRBV27
CDR3 protein: CASRTGTSGHNEQFF
CDR3 DNA: TGTGCCAGCAGAACCGGGACTAGCGGACACAATGAGCAGTTCTTC

D gene: .
J gene: TRBJ1-3
clone size: few
V gene: TRBV28
CDR3 protein: CASSLLAPTGNTIYF
CDR3 DNA: TGTGCCAGCAGCCTCTTGGCACCGACTGGAAACACCATATATTTT

D gene: TRBD2
J gene: TRBJ2-1
clone size: .
V gene: TRBV7-2
CDR3 protein: CASSFGLAGNNEQFF
CDR3 DNA: TGTGCCAGCAGCTTTGGGCTAGCGGGGAACAATGAGCAGTTCTTC

D gene: .
J gene: TRBJ1-2
clone size: .
V gene: TRBV30
CDR3 protein: CAWSKAGGYTF
CDR3 DNA: TGTGCCTGGAGTAAAGCGGGTGGCTACACCTTC

D gene: .
J gene: TRBJ2-1
clone size: .
V gene: TRBV5-1
CDR3 protein: CASSLAGDSSREQFF
CDR3 DNA: TGCGCCAGCAGCTTGGCCGGGGACTCTTCAAGGGAGCAGTTCTTC

D gene: .
J gene: TRBJ1-1
clone size: .
V gene: TRBV19
CDR3 protein: CASERGQRADTEAFF
CDR3 DNA: TGTGCCAGTGAGCGGGGGCAGAGGGCGGACACTGAAGCTTTCTTT

D gene: TRBD2
J gene: TRBJ2-3
clone size: .
V gene: TRBV6-5
CDR3 protein: CASTPSGVEDTQYF
CDR3 DNA: TGTGCCAGCACGCCTAGCGGGGTTGAAGATACGCAGTATTTT

D gene: TRBD1
J gene: TRBJ1-1
clone size: .
V gene: TRBV7-2
CDR3 protein: CASSAGQRLETFF
CDR3 DNA: TGTGCCAGCAGCGCGGGACAGAGGTTGGAAACTTTCTTT

D gene: TRBD2
J gene: TRBJ2-3
clone size: .
V gene: TRBV7-9
CDR3 protein: CASSLKSSGRAGDTQYF
CDR3 DNA: TGTGCCAGCAGCTTAAAATCCAGCGGGAGGGCCGGAGATACGCAGTATTTT

D gene: .
J gene: TRBJ1-2
clone size: .
V gene: TRBV14
CDR3 protein: CASSQDGSEYGYTF
CDR3 DNA: TGTGCCAGCAGCCAAGATGGGAGTGAGTATGGCTACACCTTC

D gene: .
J gene: TRBJ2-6
clone size: .
V gene: TRBV27
CDR3 protein: CASKPSGANVLTF
CDR3 DNA: TGTGCCAGCAAGCCTTCTGGGGCCAACGTCCTGACTTTC

D gene: TRBD1
J gene: TRBJ2-1
clone size: .
V gene: TRBV9
CDR3 protein: CASSVGGRGGQTYHEQFF
CDR3 DNA: TGTGCCAGCAGCGTAGGAGGGAGAGGGGGACAGACTTACCATGAGCAGTTCTTC

D gene: TRBD1
J gene: TRBJ1-2
clone size: .
V gene: TRBV5-5
CDR3 protein: CASSFQGQGRGGYTF
CDR3 DNA: TGTGCCAGCAGCTTTCAAGGACAGGGTCGTGGAGGCTACACCTTC

D gene: .
J gene: TRBJ2-5
clone size: .
V gene: TRBV5-1
CDR3 protein: CASSLRGGEETQYF
CDR3 DNA: TGCGCCAGCAGCTTGCGCGGAGGCGAAGAGACCCAGTACTTC

D gene: .
J gene: TRBJ2-5
clone size: .
V gene: TRBV21-1
CDR3 protein: CASSKQTGGVGTQYF
CDR3 DNA: TGTGCCAGCAGCAAACAGACAGGGGGCGTCGGGACCCAGTACTTC

D gene: .
J gene: TRBJ1-5
clone size: .
V gene: TRBV6-5
CDR3 protein: CATNPGYSNQPQHF
CDR3 DNA: TGTGCCACCAACCCGGGTTATAGCAATCAGCCCCAGCATTTT

D gene: .
J gene: TRBJ1-2
clone size: .
V gene: TRBV28
CDR3 protein: CASSLGFGTDYGYTF
CDR3 DNA: TGTGCCAGCAGCCTCGGATTCGGGACTGACTATGGCTACACCTTC

D gene: .
J gene: TRBJ1-6
clone size: .
V gene: TRBV27
CDR3 protein: CASNRHGSSPLHF
CDR3 DNA: TGTGCCAGCAACCGACACGGAAGTTCACCCCTCCACTTT

D gene: TRBD2
J gene: TRBJ2-3
clone size: .
V gene: TRBV5-4
CDR3 protein: CASSSRLAGRRDTQYF
CDR3 DNA: TGTGCCAGCAGCTCCCGACTAGCGGGGAGGAGGGATACGCAGTATTTT

D gene: .
J gene: TRBJ1-5
clone size: many
V gene: TRBV4-1
CDR3 protein: CATGREGLHQPQHF
CDR3 DNA: TGCGCCACCGGCAGGGAGGGACTCCATCAGCCCCAGCATTTT

D gene: .
J gene: TRBJ1-1
clone size: .
V gene: TRBV25-1
CDR3 protein: CASSERGTEAFF
CDR3 DNA: TGTGCCAGCAGTGAACGGGGCACTGAAGCTTTCTTT

D gene: TRBD2
J gene: TRBJ2-1
clone size: .
V gene: TRBV11-2
CDR3 protein: CASSLRTSGSIWDEQFF
CDR3 DNA: TGTGCCAGCAGCCTCCGGACTAGCGGGTCCATTTGGGATGAGCAGTTCTTC

D gene: TRBD1
J gene: TRBJ2-1
clone size: .
V gene: TRBV5-4
CDR3 protein: CASSRDRGPYNEQFF
CDR3 DNA: TGTGCCAGCAGCCGGGACAGGGGGCCCTACAATGAGCAGTTCTTC

D gene: .
J gene: TRBJ1-5
clone size: .
V gene: TRBV18
CDR3 protein: CASSPRTGNSNQPQHF
CDR3 DNA: TGTGCCAGCTCACCACGTACAGGAAATAGCAATCAGCCCCAGCATTTT

D gene: .
J gene: TRBJ2-5
clone size: .
V gene: TRBV5-4
CDR3 protein: CASSGAAQETQYF
CDR3 DNA: TGTGCCAGCAGCGGCGCGGCCCAAGAGACCCAGTACTTC

D gene: .
J gene: TRBJ1-1
clone size: few
V gene: TRBV6-2/TRBV6-3
CDR3 protein: CASSYSLGGNTEAFF
CDR3 DNA: TGTGCCAGCAGTTACTCCCTGGGGGGTAACACTGAAGCTTTCTTT

D gene: TRBD2
J gene: TRBJ2-1
clone size: .
V gene: TRBV5-4
CDR3 protein: CASSLISGGAGNEQFF
CDR3 DNA: TGTGCCAGCAGCTTGATTAGCGGGGGGGCCGGCAATGAGCAGTTCTTC

D gene: TRBD2
J gene: TRBJ2-5
clone size: once
V gene: TRBV11-2
CDR3 protein: CASSTQAGEETQYF
CDR3 DNA: TGTGCCAGCAGCACACAAGCGGGAGAAGAGACCCAGTACTTC

D gene: TRBD2
J gene: TRBJ2-1
clone size: .
V gene: TRBV11-3
CDR3 protein: CASSPRTSGGSYNEQFF
CDR3 DNA: TGTGCCAGCAGCCCTAGGACTAGCGGGGGCTCCTACAATGAGCAGTTCTTC

D gene: TRBD1
J gene: TRBJ1-1
clone size: .
V gene: TRBV30
CDR3 protein: CAWSSQGAAGAFF
CDR3 DNA: TGTGCCTGGAGCTCGCAGGGGGCAGCGGGGGCTTTCTTT

D gene: .
J gene: TRBJ1-2
clone size: .
V gene: TRBV2
CDR3 protein: CASLLSGYGYTF
CDR3 DNA: TGTGCCAGCCTCCTCTCCGGCTATGGCTACACCTTC

D gene: TRBD2
J gene: TRBJ2-1
clone size: .
V gene: TRBV2
CDR3 protein: CASTQRTSSYNEQFF
CDR3 DNA: TGTGCCAGCACCCAGCGGACTAGCAGCTACAATGAGCAGTTCTTC

D gene: .
J gene: TRBJ1-2
clone size: .
V gene: TRBV10-2
CDR3 protein: CATGGDPTANYGYTF
CDR3 DNA: TGCGCCACCGGGGGTGATCCGACAGCTAACTATGGCTACACCTTC

D gene: TRBD1
J gene: TRBJ2-7
clone size: few
V gene: TRBV11-2
CDR3 protein: CASSFEGTGVGEQYF
CDR3 DNA: TGTGCCAGCAGCTTCGAAGGGACAGGGGTTGGCGAGCAGTACTTC

D gene: .
J gene: TRBJ1-5
clone size: .
V gene: TRBV7-8
CDR3 protein: CASSPRRGSNQPQHF
CDR3 DNA: TGTGCCAGCAGCCCCAGAAGGGGGAGCAATCAGCCCCAGCATTTT

D gene: .
J gene: TRBJ1-1
clone size: .
V gene: TRBV2
CDR3 protein: CASKDGGALGPEAFF
CDR3 DNA: TGTGCCAGCAAGGATGGGGGGGCGCTTGGGCCTGAAGCTTTCTTT

D gene: .
J gene: TRBJ1-3
clone size: .
V gene: TRBV6-5
CDR3 protein: CASRLPPDTIYF
CDR3 DNA: TGTGCCAGCAGGTTGCCGCCGGACACCATATATTTT

D gene: .
J gene: TRBJ2-5
clone size: .
V gene: TRBV9
CDR3 protein: CASAREETQYF
CDR3 DNA: TGTGCCAGCGCCCGGGAAGAGACCCAGTACTTC

D gene: TRBD1
J gene: TRBJ1-2
clone size: .
V gene: TRBV30
CDR3 protein: CAWSRDRAGNYGYTF
CDR3 DNA: TGTGCCTGGAGTCGCGACAGGGCGGGAAACTATGGCTACACCTTC

D gene: .
J gene: TRBJ2-5
clone size: .
V gene: TRBV24-1
CDR3 protein: CATRGPRETQYF
CDR3 DNA: TGTGCCACCAGGGGCCCCCGGGAGACCCAGTACTTC

D gene: TRBD2
J gene: TRBJ2-7
clone size: .
V gene: TRBV6-2/TRBV6-3
CDR3 protein: CASSSLRLAGGVSYEQYF
CDR3 DNA: TGTGCCAGCAGTTCATTGAGACTAGCGGGGGGCGTATCCTACGAGCAGTACTTC

D gene: .
J gene: TRBJ2-4
clone size: .
V gene: TRBV19
CDR3 protein: CASMPGAAKNIQYF
CDR3 DNA: TGTGCCAGCATGCCAGGGGCGGCCAAAAACATTCAGTACTTC

D gene: TRBD1
J gene: TRBJ2-1
clone size: .
V gene: TRBV6-5
CDR3 protein: CAGSPGQGYNEQFF
CDR3 DNA: TGTGCCGGCTCGCCGGGACAGGGATACAATGAGCAGTTCTTC

D gene: .
J gene: TRBJ1-1
clone size: .
V gene: TRBV7-2
CDR3 protein: CASSLESRAPEAFF
CDR3 DNA: TGTGCCAGCAGCTTAGAAAGCAGGGCCCCTGAAGCTTTCTTT

D gene: TRBD1
J gene: TRBJ1-3
clone size: .
V gene: TRBV6-5
CDR3 protein: CATDRVSSGNTIYF
CDR3 DNA: TGTGCCACTGACAGGGTTAGCTCTGGAAACACCATATATTTT

D gene: .
J gene: TRBJ1-5
clone size: .
V gene: TRBV3-1/TRBV3-2
CDR3 protein: CASSLGRAAGVKPQHF
CDR3 DNA: TGTGCCAGCAGCCTCGGGCGGGCTGCGGGGGTGAAGCCCCAGCATTTT